This TCR beta chain was profiled in a study of cytomegalovirus exposure and HLA in healthy donors. Worth noting for this clone: Its antigen is as yet unknown.

Broader study findings: The investigators catalogued some 150 TCR beta chains as cytomegalovirus-associated.

Data came from immunoSEQ multiplex PCR; TCRdb stores just in-frame clones and leaves some out. The sample includes 130,000 to 150,000 clones, 85% to 90% of them seen just once. Germline V gene data show CDR1 as ENHRY and CDR2 as SYGVKD. This CDR3 region has 15 residues. V dropped 0 bases and J dropped 6; count of bases not matched to a gene: 5. The clonotype originates from a woman aged 18-29 years in good health and CMV-seropositive. The chain uses TRBV10-3 and TRBJ2-1, with TRBD2 matching 7 bases. The source material was PBMCs. CDR3 amino acids: CAISESNWEGNEQFF. CDR3 sequence (DNA): TGTGCCATCAGTGAGTCGAATTGGGAGGGCAATGAGCAGTTCTTC.